The present entry profiles one T cell receptor (beta chain) with its context. Every bit of the isolated RNA underwent reverse transcription, so sequencing read expressed TCRB transcripts. Using immunoSEQ multiplex PCR, the repertoire was profiled, and TCRdb retains in-frame clones only, with some absent. The profile covers a few hundred thousand clones, with approximately 28% appearing a single time and about 0.06% taken by the ten largest. These data originate in a study of beta chain features in type 1 diabetes. Germline CDR1 is PRHDT and CDR2 is FYEKMQ (reference sequence). V was pared by 5 bases and J by 0 bases, with 10 bases of the junction left unmatched. This CDR3 has 18 amino acids.

V usage is TRBV13 and J usage is TRBJ2-3; TRBD2 matches 11 bases. The receptor was derived from a man in his late teens or twenties in good health. The sample taken for sequencing was naive CD4+ T cells from blood. As DNA, the CDR3 is TGTGCCAGCAGCCCCCGGGTAGCGGGAGGGCGAAGCACAGATACGCAGTATTTT. Amino acid sequence: CASSPRVAGGRSTDTQYF.